The 23 T cell receptor beta chains below were found in one sample sequenced in a study of technical replicates of blood from several donors. Some clones are missing from TCRdb's copy, which holds only in-frame ones; the method was immunoSEQ multiplex PCR. The table has roughly 80,000 clones, around 94% seen once; the top ten hold less than 0.4%. Sequences were obtained from T cells isolated from PBMCs. The receptors originated from a human donor in good health.

The chain carries TRBV7-9 and TRBJ2-2; 9 nucleotides match TRBD1. After removal of 5 bases from V and 5 bases from J, the junction contained 6 bases not matched to a gene. This CDR3 is 15 amino acids long. The germline V gene encodes CDR1 SEHNR and CDR2 FQNEAQ (reference sequence). DNA of the CDR3: TGTGCCAGCAGCCCTCGGGACAGGGCTACCGGGGAGCTGTTTTTT. Translated, it gives CASSPRDRATGELFF.

The V call is TRBV29-1, the J call TRBJ2-3; TRBD1 matches 11 bases. V dropped 7 bases and J dropped 3; count of bases not matched to a gene: 9. This CDR3 is 15 amino acids long. Germline CDR1 is SQVTM and CDR2 is ANQGSEA. The CDR3 here is CSAMRDRGGTDTQYF. The DNA of the CDR3 is TGCAGCGCTATGAGGGACAGGGGGGGGACAGATACGCAGTATTTT.

J is TRBJ1-1 and V is TRBV6-5, with D perhaps TRBD1 (6 bases). The V end was cut by 4 bases, the J end by 2 bases, with 11 bases between. The CDR3 extends over 14 amino acids. Germline V gene sequence: CDR1 MNHEY, CDR2 SVGAGI. CDR3 residues: CASSWRGGNTEAFF. The CDR3 nucleotides read TGTGCCAGCAGTTGGCGAGGGGGAAACACTGAAGCTTTCTTT.

V gene TRBV5-4 combines with J gene TRBJ2-1; 10 nucleotides line up with TRBD1. Per the germline V gene, CDR1 is SGHNT and CDR2 is YYREEE (reference sequence). The ends lost 4 bases at V and 14 bases at J; junction bases unmatched: 3. The length of the CDR3 is 11 residues. The CDR3 DNA follows: TGTGCCAGCAGCCCCGGGACAGGGGAGTTCTTC. It codes for CASSPGTGEFF.

This rearrangement joins TRBV11-2 to TRBJ2-7; 7 nucleotides agree with TRBD1. This CDR3 is built from 15 residues. The junction had 7 bases not matched to a gene; V was cut back by 3 bases and J by 2 bases. Germline loops: CDR1 SGHAT, CDR2 FQNNGV. The CDR3 protein is CASSFDAGTAYEQYF. CDR3 bases: TGTGCCAGCAGCTTTGATGCCGGGACAGCCTACGAGCAGTACTTC. Supplemented by reference TRBV11-2 and TRBJ2-7, the full variable domain reads EAGVAQSPRYKIIEKRQSVAFWCNPISGHATLYWYQQILGQGPKLLIQFQNNGVVDDSQLPKDRFSAERLKGVDSTLKIQPAKLEDSAVYLCASSFDAGTAYEQYFGPGTRLTVT.

The chain recombines TRBV7-2 with TRBJ2-7; no definite D call. The length of the CDR3 is 13 residues. Trimming pared 2 bases from V and 1 base from J, leaving 6 bases between. Germline CDR1 reads SGHTA; CDR2 reads FQGNSA. The CDR3 coding sequence is TGTGCCAGCAGCTTATTTGAGTCCTACGAGCAGTACTTC. Protein sequence: CASSLFESYEQYF.

The V and J genes are TRBV28 and TRBJ2-2; TRBD2 aligns across 14 bases. Germline V lookup: CDR1 MDHEN, CDR2 SYDVKM. V lost 7 bases to trimming and J lost 7 bases; unmatched junction nucleotides: 8. The CDR3 covers 16 residues. The CDR3 spells CASTQGTSGRNGELFF. In nucleotides, the CDR3 is TGTGCCAGCACCCAAGGGACTAGCGGGAGAAACGGGGAGCTGTTTTTT.

CDR3 bases: TGTGCCAGCAGTGCCTGGACAGGGGGCTTCGACGAGCAGTACTTC. This codes for CASSAWTGGFDEQYF. The genes are TRBV6-6 and TRBJ2-7; TRBD1 matches 11 bases. The V gene's germline CDR1 is MNHNY and CDR2 SVGAGI (reference sequence). The CDR3 contains 15 residues. Trimming took 5 bases from V and 5 from J; bases not matched to a gene: 8.

This clone came up once. This chain links TRBV25-1 with TRBJ2-7; TRBD2 is a possible D gene (6 bases). Trimming removed 6 bases from V and 3 bases from J, with 12 bases in between. The CDR3 contains 13 residues. Per the germline V gene, CDR1 is MGHDK and CDR2 is SYGVNS. The CDR3, as DNA: TGTGCCAGCAGCGGGACTGCCCTCTACGAGCAGTACTTC. As protein: CASSGTALYEQYF.

The rearrangement links TRBV5-1 to TRBJ1-2; D uncertain. Looked up from germline, CDR1 is SGHRS and CDR2 is YFSETQ. Trimming shortened V by 4 bases and J by 5 bases, and 21 bases separated the two germline ends. This CDR3 has 16 amino acids. The CDR3 DNA sequence: TGCGCCAGCAGCCTGACCCCGGGATCTGACATTTATGGCTACACCTTC. Protein product: CASSLTPGSDIYGYTF.

CDR3 DNA sequence: TGTGCCAGCAGTCTTGAACTAGCTCGCCAAGAGACCCAGTACTTC. Its translation is CASSLELARQETQYF. The J gene is TRBJ2-5, the V gene TRBV2; tentatively, D is TRBD2 (6 bases). Deletions cut 5 bases from V and 1 base from J, with 14 bases between. CDR3 length: 15 residues. Per germline, CDR1 SNHLY and CDR2 FYNNEI. The variable domain in full, completed from reference TRBV2 and TRBJ2-5, reads EPEVTQTPSHQVTQMGQEVILRCVPISNHLYFYWYRQILGQKVEFLVSFYNNEISEKSEIFDDQFSVERPDGSNFTLKIRSTKLEDSAMYFCASSLELARQETQYFGPGTRLLVL.

The chain links TRBV7-8 to TRBJ2-1; 12 bases match TRBD2. CDR3 length: 14 residues. Germline V gene sequence: CDR1 SGHVS, CDR2 FQNEAQ. The J segment lost 7 bases and the V segment lost 5 bases, leaving 3 bases of the junction unmatched. The chain's CDR3 is CASSPGLAGNEQFF. The CDR3 DNA reads TGTGCCAGCAGCCCCGGACTAGCGGGGAATGAGCAGTTCTTC.

The genes are TRBV7-3 and TRBJ2-2; possible D gene TRBD1, 5 bases. Trimming shortened V by 5 bases and J by 5 bases, and 12 bases separated the two germline ends. Germline assignment: CDR1 SGHTA and CDR2 FQGTGA. This CDR3 spans 14 amino acids. The CDR3: CASSPAGSTGELFF. CDR3 nucleotide sequence: TGTGCCAGCAGCCCCGCAGGGTCTACCGGGGAGCTGTTTTTT.

The chain joins TRBV9 to TRBJ2-7; TRBD2 might be the D (6 bases). This CDR3 has 15 amino acids. Looked up from germline, CDR1 is SGDLS and CDR2 is YYNGEE. The V end was cut by 3 bases, the J end by 4 bases, with 17 bases between. The chain's CDR3 is CASSAEAGGIYEQYF. The CDR3 bases are TGTGCCAGCAGCGCAGAGGCCGGCGGGATTTACGAGCAGTACTTC.

The chain combines TRBV19 with TRBJ1-2, with D tentatively TRBD1 (5 bases). CDR1 is LNHDA and CDR2 is SQIVND in the germline V gene (reference sequence). The V gene lost 6 bases and the J gene lost 4 bases, with 12 bases spanning the gap. CDR3 length equals 13 residues. The CDR3: CASSIEDSYGYTF. CDR3 sequence (DNA): TGTGCCAGTAGCATTGAAGACAGCTATGGCTACACCTTC.

This CDR3 reads CASSQEASGRSNEQFF. As DNA, the CDR3 is TGTGCCAGCAGCCAAGAGGCTAGCGGGAGAAGCAATGAGCAGTTCTTC. The rearrangement uses TRBV14 and TRBJ2-1; 10 bases are a match to TRBD2. J was trimmed by 6 bases and V by 0 bases; bases with no gene match: 5. Germline CDR1 and CDR2: SGHDN and FVKESK. The CDR3 has 16 amino acids. Combining the CDR3 with reference TRBV14 and TRBJ2-1 gives the whole variable domain EAGVTQFPSHSVIEKGQTVTLRCDPISGHDNLYWYRRVMGKEIKFLLHFVKESKQDESGMPNNRFLAERTGGTYSTLKVQPAELEDSGVYFCASSQEASGRSNEQFFGPGTRLTVL.

The chain recombines TRBV29-1 with TRBJ2-3; 8 bases are shared with TRBD2. J was trimmed by 3 bases and V by 6 bases; bases with no gene match: 5. CDR1 is SQVTM and CDR2 is ANQGSEA in the germline V gene. The CDR3 is 13 residues long. Written as DNA, the CDR3 is TGCAGCGTGGTACAGCGGGAGACAGATACGCAGTATTTT. Translating gives CSVVQRETDTQYF.

The gene calls are TRBV2 and TRBJ1-1; D is ambiguous. The CDR3 has 15 residues. The V end was cut by 2 bases, the J end by 2 bases, with 12 bases between. Germline CDR1 reads SNHLY; CDR2 reads FYNNEI. The CDR3 nucleotides are TGTGCCAGCAGTGAAAACCCGGGATCTAACACTGAAGCTTTCTTT. This sequence encodes CASSENPGSNTEAFF.

The chain has TRBV7-3 and TRBJ2-7; D perhaps matches TRBD1 (6 bases). Looked up from germline, CDR1 is SGHTA and CDR2 is FQGTGA. V was shortened by 5 bases and J by 0 bases, with 8 bases between the two germline ends. The CDR3 runs to 13 residues. The CDR3 DNA sequence: TGTGCCAGCAGCGGGGGCAGCTCCTACGAGCAGTACTTC. Its protein is CASSGGSSYEQYF.

The rearrangement joins TRBV19 to TRBJ2-5; 7 bases line up with TRBD2. The CDR3 spans 15 residues. Trimming took 2 bases from V and 5 from J; bases not matched to a gene: 8. Germline-derived CDR1 and CDR2 are LNHDA and SQIVND (reference sequence). The CDR3 loop is CASSIIWGSGETQYF. The CDR3 nucleotides read TGTGCCAGTAGTATAATTTGGGGTAGCGGGGAGACCCAGTACTTC.

V gene TRBV2 combines with J gene TRBJ2-7; D is unresolved. CDR3 length equals 15 residues. Germline V gene lookup returns CDR1 SNHLY and CDR2 FYNNEI. Trimming removed 3 bases at V and 2 bases at J, with 14 bases between. The CDR3 reads CASSEPSVFPYEQYF. As DNA, the CDR3 is TGTGCCAGCAGTGAGCCCAGCGTGTTCCCCTACGAGCAGTACTTC.

The V gene is TRBV5-1, the J gene TRBJ1-2; D possibly corresponds to TRBD1 (5 bases). V lost 0 bases and J lost 7, with 7 bases in between. Germline CDR1 is SGHRS and CDR2 is YFSETQ. This CDR3 is 12 amino acids long. CDR3 sequence (DNA): TGCGCCAGCAGCTTGGACAGGACTGGCTACACCTTC. Its translation is CASSLDRTGYTF. Full variable domain (outside the CDR3, taken from reference TRBV5-1 and TRBJ1-2): KAGVTQTPRYLIKTRGQQVTLSCSPISGHRSVSWYQQTPGQGLQFLFEYFSETQRNKGNFPGRFSGRQFSNSRSEMNVSTLELGDSALYLCASSLDRTGYTFGSGTRLTVV.

In its sample, this clone was seen once. The chain couples TRBV30 to TRBJ1-3, with D maybe TRBD1 (6 bases). The germline gives CDR1 GTSNPN, CDR2 SVGIG (reference sequence). Trimming cost V 4 bases and J 2 bases, with 9 bases left between them. This CDR3 comprises 13 residues. CDR3 sequence (DNA): TGTGCCTGGACGGGACACCCTGGAAACACCATATATTTT. Translating it yields CAWTGHPGNTIYF.